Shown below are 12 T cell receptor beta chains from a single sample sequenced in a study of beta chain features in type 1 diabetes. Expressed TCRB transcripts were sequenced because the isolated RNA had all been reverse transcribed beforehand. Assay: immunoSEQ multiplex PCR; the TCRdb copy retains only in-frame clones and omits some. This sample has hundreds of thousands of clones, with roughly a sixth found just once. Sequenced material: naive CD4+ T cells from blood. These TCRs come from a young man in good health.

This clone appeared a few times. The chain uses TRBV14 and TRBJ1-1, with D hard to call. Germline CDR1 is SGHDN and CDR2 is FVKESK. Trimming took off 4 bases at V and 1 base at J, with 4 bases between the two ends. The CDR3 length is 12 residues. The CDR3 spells CASSLRNTEAFF. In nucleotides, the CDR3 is TGTGCCAGCAGCCTTAGGAACACTGAAGCTTTCTTT.

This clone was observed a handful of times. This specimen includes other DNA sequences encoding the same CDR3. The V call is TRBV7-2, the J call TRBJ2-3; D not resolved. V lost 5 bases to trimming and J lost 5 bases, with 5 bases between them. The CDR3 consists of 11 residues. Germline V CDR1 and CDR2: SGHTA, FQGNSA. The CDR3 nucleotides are TGTGCCAGCAGCCCACAAGATACGCAGTATTTT. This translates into CASSPQDTQYF.

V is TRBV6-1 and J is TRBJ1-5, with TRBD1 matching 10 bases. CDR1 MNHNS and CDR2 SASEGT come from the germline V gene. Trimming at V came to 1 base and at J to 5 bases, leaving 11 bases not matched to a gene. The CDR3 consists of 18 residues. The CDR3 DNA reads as TGTGCCAGCAGTGAAGAGTGGGGACAGGGGATTCCTTATCAGCCCCAGCATTTT. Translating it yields CASSEEWGQGIPYQPQHF.

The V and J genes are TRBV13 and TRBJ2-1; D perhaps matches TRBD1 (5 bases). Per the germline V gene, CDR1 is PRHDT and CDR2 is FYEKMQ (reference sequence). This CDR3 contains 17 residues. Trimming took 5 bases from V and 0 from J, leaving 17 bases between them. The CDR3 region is CASSPRTLSLSYNEQFF. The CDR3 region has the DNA TGTGCCAGCAGCCCGCGGACACTTTCGCTCTCCTACAATGAGCAGTTCTTC.

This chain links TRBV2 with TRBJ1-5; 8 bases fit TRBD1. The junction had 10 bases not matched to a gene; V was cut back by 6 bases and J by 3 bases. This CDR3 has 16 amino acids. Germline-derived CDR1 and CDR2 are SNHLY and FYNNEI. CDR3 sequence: CASSVTGTGFNQPQHF. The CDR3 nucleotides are TGTGCCAGCAGCGTCACCGGGACAGGCTTCAATCAGCCCCAGCATTTT.

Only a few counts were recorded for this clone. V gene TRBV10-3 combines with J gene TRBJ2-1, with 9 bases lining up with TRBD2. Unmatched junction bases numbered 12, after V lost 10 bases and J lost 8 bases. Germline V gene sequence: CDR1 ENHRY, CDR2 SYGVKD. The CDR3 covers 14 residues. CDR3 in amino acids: CATRLADWGDEQFF. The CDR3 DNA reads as TGTGCCACCCGACTAGCGGATTGGGGCGATGAGCAGTTCTTC.

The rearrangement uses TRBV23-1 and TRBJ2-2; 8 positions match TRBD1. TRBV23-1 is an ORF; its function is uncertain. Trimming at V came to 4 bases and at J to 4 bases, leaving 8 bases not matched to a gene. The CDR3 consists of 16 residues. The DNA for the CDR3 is TGCGCCAGCAGTCGTGAACAGGGGGTGACCACCGGGGAGCTGTTTTTT. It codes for CASSREQGVTTGELFF.

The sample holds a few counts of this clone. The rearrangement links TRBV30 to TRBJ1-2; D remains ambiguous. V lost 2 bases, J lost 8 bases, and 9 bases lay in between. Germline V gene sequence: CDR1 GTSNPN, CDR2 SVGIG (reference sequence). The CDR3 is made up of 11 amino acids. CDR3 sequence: CAWSNWSGYTF. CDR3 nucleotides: TGTGCCTGGAGTAATTGGTCCGGCTACACCTTC.

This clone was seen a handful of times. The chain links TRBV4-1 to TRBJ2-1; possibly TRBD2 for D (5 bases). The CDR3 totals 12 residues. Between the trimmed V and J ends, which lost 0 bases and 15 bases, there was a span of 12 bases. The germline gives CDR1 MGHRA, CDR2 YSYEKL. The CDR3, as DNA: TGCGCCAGCAGCCAAGATACGGCTAGCAGGTTCTTC. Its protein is CASSQDTASRFF.

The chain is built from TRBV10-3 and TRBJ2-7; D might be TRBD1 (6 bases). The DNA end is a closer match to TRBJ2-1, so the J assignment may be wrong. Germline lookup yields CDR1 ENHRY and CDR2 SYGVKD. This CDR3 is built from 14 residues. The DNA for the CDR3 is TGTGCCATCAGGGGGGCCGTGGGCGGCAATGAGCAGTTCTTC. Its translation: CAIRGAVGGNEQFF.

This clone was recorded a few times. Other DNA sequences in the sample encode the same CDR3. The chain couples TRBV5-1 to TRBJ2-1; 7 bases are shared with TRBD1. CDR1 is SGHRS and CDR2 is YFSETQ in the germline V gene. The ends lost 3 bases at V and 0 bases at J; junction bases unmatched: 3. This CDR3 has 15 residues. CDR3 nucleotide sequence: TGCGCCAGCAGCTCGACAGGGAGCTCCTACAATGAGCAGTTCTTC. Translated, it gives CASSSTGSSYNEQFF.

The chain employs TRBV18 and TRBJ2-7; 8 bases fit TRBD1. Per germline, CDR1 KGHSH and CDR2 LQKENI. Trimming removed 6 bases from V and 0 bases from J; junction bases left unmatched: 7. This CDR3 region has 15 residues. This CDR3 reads CASSPGQGLSYEQYF. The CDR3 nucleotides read TGTGCCAGCTCCCCAGGACAGGGTCTCTCCTACGAGCAGTACTTC.